The present T cell receptor (beta chain) was sequenced within a study of cytomegalovirus exposure and HLA in healthy donors. Study conclusions and caveats: The study labeled 150 to 200 TCR beta chains cytomegalovirus-associated.

Losses at the gene ends were 3 bases for V and 2 bases for J; bases not matched to a gene: 10. The CDR3 is 18 amino acids. CDR1 and CDR2 from the germline V gene are SEHNR and FQNEAQ (reference sequence). Primers included in the PCR were 60 Vbeta and 13 Jbeta primers. The assay was immunoSEQ multiplex PCR, and TCRdb's table has in-frame clones only and misses some. This table has roughly 60,000 clones, 75% to 85% appearing once. With respect to this clone: Its antigen is as yet unknown.

Material for sequencing was PBMCs. The sequence was obtained from a female donor in good health and CMV-seronegative. The chain uses TRBV7-9 and TRBJ2-3, with TRBD2 identical over 11 bases. The DNA of the CDR3 is TGTGCCAGCAGCTTGGCTAGCGGGGGGCGAAAACCCACAGATACGCAGTATTTT. Encoded protein: CASSLASGGRKPTDTQYF. The entire variable domain, with the rest obtained from reference TRBV7-9 and TRBJ2-3, is as follows: DTGVSQNPRHKITKRGQNVTFRCDPISEHNRLYWYRQTLGQGPEFLTYFQNEAQLEKSRLLSDRFSAERPKGSFSTLEIQRTEQGDSAMYLCASSLASGGRKPTDTQYFGPGTRLTVL.